This T cell receptor (beta chain) was captured by sequencing in a study of cytomegalovirus exposure and HLA in healthy donors. Study in general: A prior study identified 117 million unique TCR beta sequences from roughly 180 million T cells.

The V and J ends lost 2 bases and 2 bases, in that order; junction bases with no gene match: 4. This CDR3 region has 15 residues. CDR1 SGHNT and CDR2 YYREEE come from the germline V gene (reference sequence). Worth noting for this clone: Antigen specificity is unknown.

With 60 Vbeta and 13 Jbeta primers, the PCR was carried out. The data were produced by immunoSEQ multiplex PCR, yet TCRdb's version contains in-frame clones alone and is incomplete. This sample's clone table lists fewer than 100,000 clones. The study, taken as a whole, reports: Fewer N-insertions (relative to the roughly 720-donor mean) were reportedly seen in an Asian-associated ancestry cluster in a later analysis.

This TCR came from a man in his forties or fifties in good health and CMV-seronegative. The sequenced sample consisted of PBMCs. This rearrangement joins TRBV5-4 to TRBJ1-3; 7 bases match TRBD1. The CDR3 DNA reads as TGTGCCAGCAGCTTCTCCGGGACAGCTGGAAACACCATATATTTT. Its translation is CASSFSGTAGNTIYF.